This T cell receptor (beta chain) appears in the sequencing data of a study of T cells in Graves' hyperthyroidism and ophthalmopathy. Study-level findings and limits: The model made its ophthalmopathy prediction, and onset followed a median roughly six months later.

This clonotype was seen ten or more times. Antigen specificity is unknown. V lost 4 bases and J lost 3; bases outside the gene matches: 7. Germline CDR1 reads MNHEY; CDR2 reads SMNVEV (reference sequence). CDR3 length equals 15 residues. There were TCR beta CDR3 regions amplified from RNA transcripts. An initial round of RT-PCR targeting the TCR CDR3 relied on the HTBI primer set. One entry per CDR3 protein results from TCRdb running MiXCR on the multiplex PCR reads. The repertoire holds more than 350,000 distinct CDR3 sequences, roughly 15% seen once, with around a fifth in the top ten. The sequenced sample was blood. The chain links TRBV27 to TRBJ1-1, with 8 positions matching TRBD1. The TCR was taken from a woman aged 25 to 39 with Graves' ophthalmopathy. The CDR3 here is CASSYGQGRYTEAFF. The CDR3 DNA follows: TGTGCCAGCAGTTACGGACAGGGAAGGTACACTGAAGCTTTCTTT.